This T cell receptor (beta chain) stems from a study of shared clonotypes between healthy human individuals (dated by TCRdb to 2019 to 2021). For the study in its entirety: The cohort comprised two women and three men aged 18 to 49 years. For each donor, three plates each were used for CD4 naive and CD4 memory, two plates were used for CD8 naive, and one plate was used for CD8 memory. Each donor's leukapheresis produced roughly between roughly 0.85 and 10 billion PBMCs. To increase sequencing depth and limit assay-specific biases, different laboratories used diverse techniques to prepare libraries and sequence TCR repertoires. To estimate repertoire size and how much clonotype sharing occurs between individuals, the study deeply sequenced the blood TCR repertoires of about 5 healthy adults.

A note on this clone: Its antigen is unknown. It has no much larger one-base neighbor in the sample; base qualities were not kept.

Using the deep immunoSEQ assay, TCR CDR3 regions were amplified from genomic DNA by multiplex PCR. Extracted genomic DNA from each cell subset was spread evenly across all wells of several immunoSEQ 96-well plates, with each plate serving as a replicate. For sorted subsets, 150 to 200 ng genomic DNA, equal to 25,000 to 35,000 T cell genomes, was loaded into each replicate PCR. Purified libraries were measured with a Qubit 3.0 fluorometer, size-checked on a Bioanalyzer 2100, and measured again with the KAPA Library Quantification kit. Every immunoSEQ 96-well plate was sequenced on a dedicated single-read 150-cycle Illumina NextSeq 550 flow cell. Under the source paper's analysis protocol: Because only junctional sequences without quality scores were contained in the immunoSEQ output, filtering matching that applied to full-length reads could not be performed. To assign V/J genes and CDR3, sequences were annotated using PyIR, a Python wrapper for IgBLAST v1.9, with IMGT germline references. Reads with weak V/J assignments (E-value above 1e-6), missing CDR3, stop codons, out-of-frame junctions, or ambiguous translated residues were removed. V3J clonotypes were defined as sequences sharing an identical inferred V gene, J gene, and CDR3 amino acid sequence. Percentage overlap between repertoires was computed as shared unique clonotypes divided by the size of the smaller repertoire. Repertoire richness was assessed with RTK rarefaction, the Chao1 estimator, and Recon v2.1 estimates of unobserved clonotypes. OLGA was used to compute generation probabilities for all TCRbeta clonotypes that the gDNA method yielded from a handful of donors. The immuneACCESS repertoire file appears here via TCRdb, limited to in-frame rearrangements. These files lack a portion of the clones; in checked studies, under half of the deficit traces to unresolved V genes, and the cause of the others is not known. V, J and clone size were drawn from that table, and D and trimming were deduced from the DNA. For this sample the table gives millions of clones, of which approximately 94% were detected only once. Of the sample, around 0.15% falls within the top ten clones.

The donors were healthy, HIV-negative adults with no recently reported acute infections or vaccinations. All donors were Caucasian adults living in Nashville, Tennessee, USA. CD4+ T cells were enriched through magnetic negative selection, after which naive cells were positively selected on CD45RA and the remaining negative fraction served as the memory subset. After blood collection by leukapheresis, PBMCs were isolated using Ficoll-Histopaque density gradient centrifugation and then cryopreserved in the vapor phase of liquid nitrogen. Purity and quantity of every magnetically sorted T cell population were checked by analytical flow cytometry. From each sorted fraction, genomic DNA was isolated and quantified by UV absorbance on a Nanodrop 2000c. The CDR3 spans 15 residues, from the cysteine through the phenylalanine. The sequence is cut down to CDR3 DNA, 45 bases in frame from base 1. Trimming removed 5 bases from V and 3 bases from J; the gene matches leave 7 bases unexplained. The germline V gene supplies CDR1 MNHNS and CDR2 SASEGT.

Overall study results and their limits: Estimated clonotype richness was generally larger for naive than for memory subsets. Pairwise subsampling indicated that sequencing depth was expected to affect the degree of clonotype sharing among donors. Incomplete sequencing was indicated by rarefaction of sorted-subset datasets, despite the large sequencing depth. Approximately 5% of naive CD4, more than 3% of naive CD8, 2.3% of memory CD4, and around 0.4% of memory CD8 clonotypes were shared across several donors. Compared with non-shared clonotypes, the clonotypes found in all four sorted-subset donors had higher generation probabilities. Because the study included a small number of donors, the genetic and exposure-history diversity represented was limited. Only blood was sampled, and tissue TCR repertoires likely differ from those in blood.

The sequence was obtained from a man aged 18 to 30 in good health. Sequencing input: naive CD4+ T cells sorted from blood. This sample's cell subset or site label indicates: CD45RA+ positively selected. In this chain, TRBV6-1 is recombined with TRBJ1-3, and 7 bases in between align with TRBD1. CDR3 region: CASSTGGTVGNTIYF. Read as DNA, the sequence is TGTGCCAGCAGTACCGGGGGGACAGTTGGAAACACCATATATTTT.